The rows below give T cell receptor beta chains drawn from one sample of a study of vaccination and CD4 T cells after COVID-19. TCRdb itself ran the PCR reads through MiXCR, one entry per CDR3 protein. The table includes 20,000 to 25,000 distinct CDR3 sequences, 60% detected once. Their recognized antigens are unknown. Sequencing was performed on CD4+ T cells from blood, cultured in vitro, taken after SARS-CoV-2 vaccination. Source of these receptors: a human donor who received a COVID-19 vaccine. Both conserved end residues are part of each CDR3. D genes are given only for firm matches. Not all rows give a size; the values are once, few, many and, for expanded clones, a class.

j_call | v_call | d_call | cdr3_length | clone_size | cdr3_aa | cdr3_nt
TRBJ2-3 | TRBV20-1 | - | 15 | - | CSASPGQSSTDTQYF | TGCAGTGCGTCACCGGGACAATCGAGCACAGATACGCAGTATTTT
TRBJ1-6 | TRBV30 | - | 13 | few | CAWSAEGGNPLHF | TGTGCCTGGAGTGCTGAAGGGGGGAATCCCCTCCACTTT
TRBJ1-6 | TRBV7-2 | - | 14 | - | CASSLFQGGSPLHF | TGTGCCAGCAGCTTATTTCAGGGTGGGTCACCCCTCCACTTT
TRBJ2-7 | TRBV19 | TRBD1 | 15 | few | CASGNVRTGPYEQYF | TGTGCCAGTGGAAACGTTAGGACAGGACCCTACGAGCAGTACTTC
TRBJ2-2 | TRBV6-1 | - | 16 | few | CASRKLGGLDTGELFF | TGTGCCAGCAGAAAGCTCGGGGGGCTTGACACCGGGGAGCTGTTTTTT
TRBJ2-1 | TRBV19 | TRBD2 | 15 | - | CASSTGGGAYNEQFF | TGTGCCAGTAGTACTGGGGGGGGGGCCTACAATGAGCAGTTCTTC
TRBJ1-1 | TRBV2 | TRBD1 | 14 | few | CASRVTGGNTEAFF | TGTGCCAGCAGGGTGACAGGGGGGAACACTGAAGCTTTCTTT
TRBJ1-2 | TRBV19 | TRBD1 | 12 | once | CASFRTGYGYTF | TGTGCCAGCTTCAGGACAGGGTATGGCTACACCTTC
TRBJ1-1 | TRBV25-1 | - | 13 | few | CASSELYTGAPIF | TGTGCCAGCAGTGAATTGTATACTGGGGCTCCGATCTTT
TRBJ1-5 | TRBV12-3/TRBV12-4 | - | 16 | once | CASSLISGGSNQPQHF | TGTGCCAGCAGTTTAATTAGCGGTGGTAGCAATCAGCCCCAGCATTTT
TRBJ2-2 | TRBV6-1 | TRBD1 | 15 | - | CASSVTGVSTGELFF | TGTGCCAGCAGCGTGACAGGGGTTTCCACCGGGGAGCTGTTTTTT
TRBJ1-2 | TRBV5-1 | - | 14 | - | CASSSRTASYGYTF | TGCGCCAGCAGCTCCAGGACAGCTTCCTATGGCTACACCTTC
TRBJ2-5 | TRBV5-1 | TRBD2 | 14 | - | CASSSGGVGETQYF | TGCGCCAGCAGTAGCGGGGGGGTTGGAGAGACCCAGTACTTC
TRBJ2-7 | TRBV6-5 | - | 14 | - | CASSYYAARGEQYF | TGTGCCAGCAGTTATTATGCGGCTCGTGGAGAGCAGTACTTC
TRBJ1-6 | TRBV5-4 | - | 16 | - | CASSLEDPLVNSPLHF | TGTGCCAGCAGCTTGGAAGACCCGTTAGTAAATTCACCCCTCCACTTT
TRBJ2-1 | TRBV6-1 | - | 15 | - | CASSDFPGKYNEQFF | TGTGCCAGCAGCGATTTTCCAGGGAAGTACAATGAGCAGTTCTTC
TRBJ2-7 | TRBV30 | TRBD1 | 17 | - | CAWRGPHRGFSSYEQYF | TGTGCCTGGAGGGGCCCCCACAGGGGGTTCAGCTCCTACGAGCAGTACTTC
TRBJ2-1 | TRBV11-3 | TRBD1 | 21 | - | CASSRGAGQGNFRVRYNEQFF | TGTGCCAGCAGCCGGGGGGCGGGACAGGGAAATTTTCGAGTGCGGTACAATGAGCAGTTCTTC
TRBJ1-5 | TRBV25-1 | - | 14 | - | CASPVGPSNQPQHF | TGTGCCAGCCCTGTAGGGCCGAGCAATCAGCCCCAGCATTTT
TRBJ2-5 | TRBV6-1 | TRBD2 | 15 | - | CASSDPGLAGETQYF | TGTGCCAGTAGTGATCCGGGACTAGCAGGAGAGACCCAGTACTTC
TRBJ2-5 | TRBV5-4 | - | 15 | few | CASSLAIDSQETQYF | TGTGCCAGCAGCTTGGCAATCGACAGCCAAGAGACCCAGTACTTC
TRBJ1-5 | TRBV25-1 | - | 14 | - | CASSEGGADQPQHF | TGTGCCAGCAGTGAAGGGGGGGCGGATCAGCCCCAGCATTTT
TRBJ1-2 | TRBV10-1 | TRBD1 | 16 | - | CASSAKVTGGASGYTF | TGCGCCAGCAGTGCCAAGGTGACAGGGGGCGCGTCTGGCTACACCTTC
TRBJ1-1 | TRBV29-1 | - | 10 | - | CSVGDGPAFF | TGCAGCGTTGGGGACGGGCCGGCTTTCTTT
TRBJ1-5 | TRBV6-1 | - | 14 | few | CASRDSSSNQPQHF | TGTGCCAGCAGGGACAGCAGTAGCAATCAGCCCCAGCATTTT
TRBJ2-7 | TRBV12-3/TRBV12-4 | TRBD1 | 11 | - | CASRQGAEQYF | TGTGCCAGCAGACAGGGGGCCGAGCAGTACTTC
TRBJ1-5 | TRBV28 | TRBD1 | 15 | - | CASSPRGINNQPQHF | TGTGCCAGCAGTCCCAGGGGGATTAACAATCAGCCCCAGCATTTT